A selection of T cell receptor beta chains follows, all from one sample in a study of blood T cell repertoires in COVID-19. The table came from immunoSEQ multiplex PCR; TCRdb's copy has only in-frame clones and leaves some out. The sample shows some 290,000 clones, 90% of them seen only once. Material: peripheral blood. Receptor source: a woman between 35 and 50 years old with COVID-19, enrolled during active disease. Each CDR3 is given with its conserved first and last residue. A D gene is named only where the DNA matches it firmly. Size values are once, few and many counts, or a class for expanded clones, and some rows have none.

V	J	D	size	CDR3	DNA
TRBV4-1	TRBJ1-5	TRBD1	NA	CASSQGDRNNQPQHF	TGCGCCAGCAGCCAAGGGGACAGAAACAATCAGCCCCAGCATTTT
TRBV27	TRBJ2-7	NA	NA	CASSSYPGQPAEQYF	TGTGCCAGCAGTTCATATCCGGGACAACCGGCTGAGCAGTACTTC
TRBV19	TRBJ2-7	TRBD1	NA	CASRRGIQGAEGYEQYF	TGTGCCAGTAGGAGGGGCATACAGGGGGCCGAAGGGTACGAGCAGTACTTC
TRBV5-6	TRBJ1-2	NA	NA	CASSLGGPYGYTF	TGTGCCAGCAGCTTGGGGGGGCCCTATGGCTACACCTTC
TRBV2	TRBJ1-1	NA	NA	CASSEATGVCF	TGTGCCAGCAGTGAAGCTACGGGGGTATGCTTT
TRBV4-1	TRBJ1-4	TRBD1	NA	CASSQRQGAGANEKLFF	TGCGCCAGCAGCCAACGCCAGGGGGCGGGTGCTAATGAAAAACTGTTTTTT
TRBV7-9	TRBJ1-1	TRBD1	NA	CASSPPVQGMVVNTEAFF	TGTGCCAGCAGCCCACCCGTACAGGGGATGGTAGTCAACACTGAAGCTTTCTTT
TRBV6-5	TRBJ2-2	TRBD1	once	CASSYSTGGPTGELFF	TGTGCCAGCAGTTACTCTACAGGGGGCCCGACCGGGGAGCTGTTTTTT
TRBV27	TRBJ2-4	NA	NA	CASSLRVAGGKNIQYF	TGTGCCAGCAGTTTAAGGGTGGCAGGAGGGAAAAACATTCAGTACTTC
TRBV30	TRBJ2-7	NA	few	CAWSRQGRSEQYF	TGTGCCTGGAGTAGGCAGGGAAGGTCCGAGCAGTACTTC
TRBV19	TRBJ1-4	NA	NA	CASSPRGRGNEKLFF	TGTGCCAGTAGTCCCCGCGGTCGGGGTAATGAAAAACTGTTTTTT
TRBV6-5	TRBJ2-1	TRBD1	NA	CASKGGTGYNEQFF	TGTGCCAGCAAAGGCGGGACAGGCTACAATGAGCAGTTCTTC
TRBV4-1	TRBJ2-1	TRBD2	once	CASSQGGTSEQFF	TGCGCCAGCAGCCAAGGGGGGACTAGCGAGCAGTTCTTC
TRBV10-2	TRBJ1-1	NA	NA	CASRSLAHTEAFF	TGCGCCAGCAGGTCGTTAGCTCACACTGAAGCTTTCTTT
TRBV19	TRBJ1-1	NA	NA	CASILRGPSTEAFF	TGTGCCAGTATCCTCAGGGGACCCAGCACTGAAGCTTTCTTT
TRBV28	TRBJ2-4	NA	NA	CASSRADQAGLNIQYF	TGTGCCAGCAGTCGCGCGGACCAGGCGGGATTAAACATTCAGTACTTC
TRBV5-1	TRBJ1-1	NA	few	CASSLGWDNQRTTEAFF	TGCGCCAGCAGCTTGGGGTGGGACAATCAGAGGACGACTGAAGCTTTCTTT